This T cell receptor beta chain is drawn from a study of identical twins. Germline CDR1 and CDR2: MNHNS and SASEGT. There are 19 residues in the CDR3. Trimming took 8 bases from V and 3 from J; bases not matched to a gene: 18. One entry per CDR3 protein results from TCRdb running MiXCR on the 5' RACE reads. The sample has 400,000 to 500,000 distinct CDR3 sequences; roughly 20% are singletons. The chain joins TRBV6-1 to TRBJ2-1, with TRBD2 matching 11 bases. This TCR came from a man between 50 and 59 years old in good health. Source material: naive T cells sorted from blood. CDR3 protein: CASQTTGSPGTSGYNEQFF. CDR3 DNA: TGTGCCAGCCAGACGACAGGTTCCCCCGGGACTAGCGGCTACAATGAGCAGTTCTTC.